Below, 26 T cell receptor beta chains from the same sample are listed, as sequenced in a study of cytomegalovirus exposure and HLA in healthy donors. 13 Jbeta primers and 60 Vbeta primers were used for the PCR. Method: immunoSEQ multiplex PCR; TCRdb's copy keeps in-frame clones and lacks some. The table includes about 130,000 clones, about 79% detected once. Sequenced material: PBMCs. The origin of the receptors is a man aged 50 to 60 in good health and CMV-seronegative.

The genes are TRBV6-5 and TRBJ2-7; the match to TRBD1 covers 8 bases. Germline lookup yields CDR1 MNHEY and CDR2 SVGAGI. The CDR3 spans 14 residues. Trimming cost V 7 bases and J 5 bases; bases outside gene matches: 10. CDR3 sequence: CASIGRQGPHEQYF. The CDR3 region has the DNA TGTGCCAGCATAGGTCGACAGGGGCCCCACGAGCAGTACTTC.

The gene calls are TRBV9 and TRBJ1-1; tentative D call: TRBD1 (5 bases). Germline lookup yields CDR1 SGDLS and CDR2 YYNGEE. This CDR3 contains 14 residues. V lost 0 bases and J lost 10, with 16 bases in between. CDR3 region: CASSVEGSGVGAFF. The CDR3, as DNA: TGTGCCAGCAGCGTAGAGGGATCGGGGGTTGGAGCTTTCTTT. The full variable domain, its missing parts supplied by reference TRBV9 and TRBJ1-1, is DSGVTQTPKHLITATGQRVTLRCSPRSGDLSVYWYQQSLDQGLQFLIQYYNGEERAKGNILERFSAQQFPDLHSELNLSSLELGDSALYFCASSVEGSGVGAFFGQGTRLTVV.

The V call is TRBV7-2, the J call TRBJ2-4; D unresolved. This CDR3 is built from 14 residues. V was shortened by 5 bases and J by 3 bases, with 11 bases between the two germline ends. CDR1 is SGHTA, CDR2 FQGNSA, per germline. CDR3 sequence (DNA): TGTGCCAGCAGCCAAACTGAGATCAAAAACATTCAGTACTTC. This encodes CASSQTEIKNIQYF. The whole variable domain, remainder taken from reference TRBV7-2 and TRBJ2-4, is GAGVSQSPSNKVTEKGKDVELRCDPISGHTALYWYRQSLGQGLEFLIYFQGNSAPDKSGLPSDRFSAERTGGSVSTLTIQRTQQEDSAVYLCASSQTEIKNIQYFGAGTRLSVL.

The gene calls are TRBV5-4 and TRBJ2-7; no reliable D call. V lost 4 bases and J 5 bases, leaving 13 bases between the germline ends. The CDR3 is 13 residues long. In germline, CDR1 is SGHNT, CDR2 YYREEE (reference sequence). The CDR3 loop is CASSQEVPDEQYF. CDR3 bases: TGTGCCAGCAGCCAGGAAGTTCCCGACGAGCAGTACTTC. Based on the CDR3 plus reference TRBV5-4 and TRBJ2-7, the full variable domain is ETGVTQSPTHLIKTRGQQVTLRCSSQSGHNTVSWYQQALGQGPQFIFQYYREEENGRGNFPPRFSGLQFPNYSSELNVNALELDDSALYLCASSQEVPDEQYFGPGTRLTVT.

The rearrangement links TRBV5-1 to TRBJ2-1; tentative D call: TRBD2 (6 bases). The V gene lost 3 bases and the J gene lost 0 bases, with 13 bases spanning the gap. The length of the CDR3 is 16 residues. Per the germline V gene, CDR1 is SGHRS and CDR2 is YFSETQ. The CDR3 bases are TGCGCCAGCAGCTCCGAAGCGGGCCTCTCCTACAATGAGCAGTTCTTC. It specifies CASSSEAGLSYNEQFF.

The chain couples TRBV7-9 to TRBJ1-2; D not certain. V lost 3 bases and J 8 bases, leaving 10 bases between the germline ends. The CDR3 consists of 12 residues. Germline CDR1 reads SEHNR; CDR2 reads FQNEAQ (reference sequence). CDR3 loop: CASSFRSSGYTF. The CDR3 DNA is TGTGCCAGCAGCTTCAGGTCTAGCGGCTACACCTTC.

This chain joins TRBV9 and TRBJ2-1; maybe TRBD2 (5 bases). The CDR3 extends over 14 amino acids. Trimming stripped 3 bases from V and 8 bases from J, with 15 bases between. In germline, CDR1 is SGDLS, CDR2 YYNGEE. Here the CDR3 reads CASSAGHPEDEQFF. The CDR3 DNA reads as TGTGCCAGCAGCGCGGGCCACCCGGAGGATGAGCAGTTCTTC.

V gene TRBV11-3 combines with J gene TRBJ1-6; D unresolved. Trimming left V 8 bases short and J 0 bases short, with 5 bases between. The CDR3 contains 13 residues. Germline V gene sequence: CDR1 SGHNT, CDR2 YENEEA. In DNA, the CDR3 is TGTGCCAGCGGCAGCTCCTATAATTCACCCCTCCACTTT. It specifies CASGSSYNSPLHF.

This clone was seen a few times. V gene TRBV29-1 combines with J gene TRBJ2-1, with D possibly TRBD2 on 5 matching bases. Germline-derived CDR1 and CDR2 are SQVTM and ANQGSEA. The germline V and J ends were trimmed by 7 bases and 7 bases, with 23 bases remaining between them. This CDR3 region has 15 residues. The CDR3 nucleotides read TGCAGCGCCGGGCCCCGGGGTCATTTCCCTAATGAGCAGTTCTTC. It codes for CSAGPRGHFPNEQFF.

This chain uses TRBV7-9 with TRBJ1-5, with D hard to call. Germline V lookup: CDR1 SEHNR, CDR2 FQNEAQ (reference sequence). V shed 5 bases and J shed 3 bases, with 8 bases lying between them. The CDR3 length is 13 residues. CDR3 DNA: TGTGCCAGCAGCCGCTCAGACAATCAGCCCCAGCATTTT. Translated: CASSRSDNQPQHF.

The V call is TRBV30, the J call TRBJ2-5, with 9 bases lining up with TRBD2. Germline V gene lookup returns CDR1 GTSNPN and CDR2 SVGIG (reference sequence). Unmatched junction bases numbered 4, after V lost 3 bases and J lost 2 bases. The CDR3 extends over 14 amino acids. CDR3 coding DNA: TGTGCCTGGAGCCTAAGCGGGGGGCAAGAGACCCAGTACTTC. Protein: CAWSLSGGQETQYF.

The rearrangement joins TRBV6-5 to TRBJ1-2; no reliable D call. The CDR3 is made up of 13 amino acids. V dropped 4 bases and J dropped 6 bases, with 12 bases sitting between them. Germline V CDR1 and CDR2: MNHEY, SVGAGI. CDR3 nucleotides: TGTGCCAGCAGTTCCGCGGCGGGAAATGGCTACACCTTC. Its translation is CASSSAAGNGYTF.

The chain combines TRBV6-1 with TRBJ2-7; tentatively, D is TRBD1 (6 bases). The CDR3 spans 15 residues. Trimming pared 0 bases from V and 0 bases from J, leaving 9 bases between. Germline V gene sequence: CDR1 MNHNS, CDR2 SASEGT. In DNA, the CDR3 is TGTGCCAGCAGTGAAGCGCCACAGGGCTCCTACGAGCAGTACGTC. Its protein product is CASSEAPQGSYEQYV.

V is TRBV9 and J is TRBJ2-7; no reliable D call. The CDR3 is 14 residues long. The V end was cut by 4 bases, the J end by 6 bases, with 17 bases between. Germline-derived CDR1 and CDR2 are SGDLS and YYNGEE. The CDR3 region has the DNA TGTGCCAGCAGCCCCGCACTTGCCCGTGGCGAGCAGTACTTC. Protein: CASSPALARGEQYF.

The chain employs TRBV6-1 and TRBJ2-3, with D tentatively TRBD2 (5 bases). Trimming pared 7 bases from V and 3 bases from J, leaving 11 bases between. Germline V gene data show CDR1 as MNHNS and CDR2 as SASEGT. The CDR3 loop spans 13 amino acids. The CDR3 sequence is CASTHSGTDTQYF. DNA for the CDR3: TGTGCCAGCACCCATTCGGGGACAGATACGCAGTATTTT.

The V call is TRBV2, the J call TRBJ1-6; D not certain. V lost 7 bases, J lost 6 bases, and 13 bases lay in between. Germline CDR1 SNHLY, CDR2 FYNNEI. The CDR3 has 14 amino acids. The DNA for the CDR3 is TGTGCCAGCACCACGACTACAAGTAATTCACCCCTCCACTTT. Translated: CASTTTTSNSPLHF.

Here the CDR3 DNA reads TGTGCCACCTCTTGGGGGGGCGGAGAGGAAAAACTGTTTTTT. Amino acids: CATSWGGGEEKLFF. The chain has TRBV7-2 and TRBJ1-4; D may be TRBD1 (6 bases). The CDR3 totals 14 residues. In germline, CDR1 is SGHTA, CDR2 FQGNSA. V shed 10 bases and J shed 8 bases, with 20 bases lying between them.

The CDR3 DNA is TGCGCCAGCAGCCACCAACCAGTGAACACTGAAGCTTTCTTT. Protein product: CASSHQPVNTEAFF. The chain links TRBV4-1 to TRBJ1-1; D is ambiguous. The CDR3 consists of 14 residues. CDR1 and CDR2 from the germline V gene are MGHRA and YSYEKL. The V end was cut by 3 bases, the J end by 0 bases, with 8 bases between.

The chain couples TRBV5-1 to TRBJ1-5; 7 bases align to TRBD1. J gave up 10 bases and V 0 bases, and 4 bases lay outside the gene matches. The CDR3 length is 13 residues. Looked up from germline, CDR1 is SGHRS and CDR2 is YFSETQ. Here the CDR3 DNA reads TGCGCCAGCAGCTTGGGGGACAGTCAACCCCAGCATTTT. Its protein product is CASSLGDSQPQHF.

This clone was picked up one time. This chain uses TRBV6-1 with TRBJ1-6; TRBD1 matches 10 bases. V gave up 5 bases and J gave up 10 bases; unmatched junction bases: 5. The CDR3 runs to 14 residues. Germline V lookup: CDR1 MNHNS, CDR2 SASEGT. The CDR3 bases are TGTGCCAGCAGTCGACAGGGGGCAAGATCACCCCTCCACTTT. Its translation is CASSRQGARSPLHF.

V usage is TRBV6-1 and J usage is TRBJ2-5; perhaps TRBD2 as D (5 bases). The CDR3 length is 14 residues. Trimming removed 6 bases at V and 0 bases at J, with 11 bases between. Germline V gives CDR1 MNHNS, CDR2 SASEGT. In DNA form, the CDR3 reads TGTGCCAGCAGAAGTGGACTCCACCAAGAGACCCAGTACTTC. Encoded protein: CASRSGLHQETQYF.

This sequence joins TRBV5-1 and TRBJ2-7; 7 bases are a match to TRBD1. Germline V gene sequence: CDR1 SGHRS, CDR2 YFSETQ. Losses at the gene ends were 4 bases for V and 2 bases for J; bases not matched to a gene: 6. The CDR3 covers 14 residues. CDR3 DNA sequence: TGCGCCAGCAGCCGGACAGGTCCCCCCTACGAGCAGTACTTC. It encodes CASSRTGPPYEQYF.

The chain uses TRBV11-3 and TRBJ2-2; D is uncertain. V was clipped by 1 base and J by 5 bases, with 8 bases between them. The CDR3 covers 14 residues. CDR1 is SGHNT and CDR2 is YENEEA in the germline V gene. CDR3 coding DNA: TGTGCCAGCAGCTTAGGGCCTTTAACCGGGGAGCTGTTTTTT. Translation: CASSLGPLTGELFF. The full variable domain, rest sourced from reference TRBV11-3 and TRBJ2-2, is EAGVVQSPRYKIIEKKQPVAFWCNPISGHNTLYWYLQNLGQGPELLIRYENEEAVDDSQLPKDRFSAERLKGVDSTLKIQPAELGDSAVYLCASSLGPLTGELFFGEGSRLTVL.

CDR3 coding DNA: TGTGCCTGGAGTTCCGGGACAGGTCGTGTAGAAAACACCATATATTTT. It encodes CAWSSGTGRVENTIYF. The J gene is TRBJ1-3, the V gene TRBV30, with 8 positions matching TRBD1. Germline-derived CDR1 and CDR2 are GTSNPN and SVGIG (reference sequence). V lost 2 bases and J lost 6; bases outside the gene matches: 12. The CDR3 has 16 amino acids.

This clone was counted between two and nine times. The chain combines TRBV13 with TRBJ2-2, with D possibly matching TRBD2 (6 bases). Trimming stripped 5 bases from V and 5 bases from J, with 21 bases between. From germline, CDR1 is PRHDT and CDR2 FYEKMQ (reference sequence). The CDR3 has 17 amino acids. The CDR3 region has the DNA TGTGCCAGCAGCCCTGGCTGGGGAAAAGGGACTACCGGGGAGCTGTTTTTT. Amino acid sequence: CASSPGWGKGTTGELFF.

The chain links TRBV5-6 to TRBJ2-7, with 8 bases aligning to TRBD1. Germline V lookup: CDR1 SGHDT, CDR2 YYEEEE. V gave up 0 bases and J gave up 2 bases; unmatched junction bases: 4. This CDR3 region has 15 residues. CDR3 loop: CASSLVGQEPYEQYF. The CDR3, as DNA: TGTGCCAGCAGCTTGGTGGGACAGGAGCCCTACGAGCAGTACTTC.